What follows are 22 T cell receptor beta chains derived from one specimen sequenced in a study of radiotherapy plus CTLA-4 blockade in lung cancer. Here immunoSEQ multiplex PCR was the method, and the copy in TCRdb shows in-frame clones only, minus some. The profile covers tens of thousands of clones, with more than 60% appearing a single time and more than 3.5% taken by the ten largest. The sample consisted of peripheral blood, taken from a patient treated with radiotherapy plus ipilimumab. These receptor sequences come from a human donor with non-small cell lung cancer who had a partial response to radiotherapy plus ipilimumab. Some clones in this sample may be carry-over from other donors' samples.

The CDR3: CASSQDWWSSGNTIYF. DNA for the CDR3: TGTGCCAGCAGCCAAGATTGGTGGAGTTCTGGAAACACCATATATTTT. The chain is built from TRBV4-2 and TRBJ1-3; D uncertain. Germline values: CDR1 LGHNA, CDR2 YNFKEQ. CDR3 size: 16 residues. V was cut by 0 bases and J by 1 base, with 10 bases left in between.

This chain links TRBV28 with TRBJ2-7; D possibly corresponds to TRBD2 (7 bases). The V gene's germline CDR1 is MDHEN and CDR2 SYDVKM. The CDR3 runs 15 residues. Deletions cut 2 bases from V and 3 bases from J, with 14 bases between. The CDR3 sequence: CASSLRGGPYYEQYF. The CDR3, as DNA: TGTGCCAGCAGTTTAAGGGGGGGGCCGTACTACGAGCAGTACTTC.

V and J are TRBV30 and TRBJ1-2, with 7 bases that match TRBD1. The CDR3 loop spans 14 amino acids. V shed 3 bases, J shed 2 bases, and the junction held 6 bases outside the gene matches. Germline V gene data show CDR1 as GTSNPN and CDR2 as SVGIG (reference sequence). The CDR3 is CAWRLQGSNYGYTF. For the CDR3, the DNA is TGTGCCTGGAGGTTACAGGGGTCCAACTATGGCTACACCTTC.

This clone was picked up one time. The chain carries TRBV28 and TRBJ2-7; 12 nucleotides align to TRBD2. The CDR3 totals 14 residues. Trimming removed 5 bases from V and 6 bases from J; junction bases left unmatched: 5. The germline CDR1 and CDR2 sequences are MDHEN and SYDVKM. The DNA of the CDR3 is TGTGCCAGCAGTACGCCGGGACTAGCGGGCGAGCAGTACTTC. Its protein product is CASSTPGLAGEQYF.

The V and J genes are TRBV6-5 and TRBJ1-2, with 9 nucleotides matching TRBD1. With 0 bases clipped from V and 6 bases from J, the junction kept 8 bases outside the gene matches. The CDR3 runs 16 residues. Germline V gene lookup returns CDR1 MNHEY and CDR2 SVGAGI. The CDR3 reads CASSYSIYRTGDGYTF. The CDR3, as DNA: TGTGCCAGCAGTTACTCGATATACCGGACAGGGGATGGCTACACCTTC.

The chain links TRBV15 to TRBJ1-2; tentatively, D is TRBD1 (5 bases). In germline, CDR1 is LNHNV, CDR2 YYDKDF (reference sequence). Trimming shortened V by 1 base and J by 1 base, and 13 bases separated the two germline ends. This CDR3 contains 16 residues. This CDR3 reads CATSRGPWGSNYGYTF. The DNA of the CDR3 is TGTGCCACCAGCAGAGGGCCCTGGGGCAGTAACTATGGCTACACCTTC.

The chain is built from TRBV5-1 and TRBJ2-7; a possible D gene is TRBD1 (5 bases). The CDR3 spans 15 residues. Trimming cost V 0 bases and J 2 bases, with 12 bases left between them. Germline V lookup: CDR1 SGHRS, CDR2 YFSETQ. In nucleotides, the CDR3 is TGCGCCAGCAGCTTGGACGGTAGGGGTACCTACGAGCAGTACTTC. It codes for CASSLDGRGTYEQYF.

This clone has only a few counts. This chain joins TRBV19 and TRBJ1-5, with no clear D. The CDR3 is 16 amino acids. Germline V gene data show CDR1 as LNHDA and CDR2 as SQIVND (reference sequence). Trimming shortened V by 3 bases and J by 5 bases, and 17 bases separated the two germline ends. The CDR3 DNA reads as TGTGCCAGTAGTATGTTCGCCTCCGGTCTTGATCAGCCCCAGCATTTT. It yields the protein CASSMFASGLDQPQHF.

The sample holds a few counts of this clone. The CDR3 DNA is TGTGCCAGCAATCTCTCTGGAAACACCATATATTTT. As protein: CASNLSGNTIYF. This sequence joins TRBV28 and TRBJ1-3; D not resolved. Per germline, CDR1 MDHEN and CDR2 SYDVKM. The CDR3 has 12 residues. The V gene lost 7 bases and the J gene lost 0 bases, with 4 bases spanning the gap.

The chain uses TRBV6-5 and TRBJ1-2; possible D gene TRBD1, 5 bases. CDR1 is MNHEY, CDR2 SVGAGI, per germline. Trimming shortened V by 0 bases and J by 3 bases, and 11 bases separated the two germline ends. CDR3 length equals 15 residues. CDR3 amino acids: CASSYSNQGDYGYTF. For the CDR3, the DNA is TGTGCCAGCAGTTACTCAAACCAGGGCGACTATGGCTACACCTTC.

The chain carries TRBV6-6 and TRBJ1-2, with 7 bases lining up with TRBD1. Germline values: CDR1 MNHNY, CDR2 SVGAGI (reference sequence). The ends lost 10 bases at V and 2 bases at J; junction bases unmatched: 13. The length of the CDR3 is 15 residues. The CDR3 region is CATQTYRGGNYGYTF. Written as DNA, the CDR3 is TGTGCCACTCAAACTTACAGGGGAGGAAACTATGGCTACACCTTC.

The V and J genes are TRBV7-2 and TRBJ2-3, with D possibly matching TRBD2 (6 bases). This CDR3 is built from 17 residues. V was shortened by 1 base and J by 5 bases, with 19 bases between the two germline ends. Germline V lookup: CDR1 SGHTA, CDR2 FQGNSA. The CDR3 bases are TGTGCCAGCAGCTTAGATTTTCCGGGGGAACTTGGAGATACGCAGTATTTT. Encoded protein: CASSLDFPGELGDTQYF.

This chain connects TRBV27 to TRBJ2-7; 9 nucleotides match TRBD2. CDR1 and CDR2 (germline): MNHEY, SMNVEV (reference sequence). The junction had 9 bases not matched to a gene; V was cut back by 3 bases and J by 6 bases. The CDR3 extends over 15 amino acids. The CDR3 here is CASSLVPSGIGEQYF. CDR3 nucleotides: TGTGCCAGCAGTTTGGTTCCTAGCGGGATCGGCGAGCAGTACTTC.

The rearrangement links TRBV5-5 to TRBJ1-6; TRBD1 aligns across 8 bases. V trimming: 6 bases; J trimming: 7 bases; junction bases outside the gene matches: 6. The germline V gene has CDR1 SGHKS and CDR2 YYEKEE (reference sequence). This CDR3 comprises 14 residues. The CDR3 DNA is TGTGCCAGCACCCGGGGACAGGAGAATTCACCCCTCCACTTT. It codes for CASTRGQENSPLHF.

This chain links TRBV19 with TRBJ1-5; D is uncertain. From germline, CDR1 is LNHDA and CDR2 SQIVND (reference sequence). Trimming took 7 bases from V and 10 from J, leaving 17 bases between them. The CDR3 extends over 13 amino acids. The CDR3: CASNPGAAPPQHF. CDR3 nucleotide sequence: TGTGCCAGTAACCCCGGTGCGGCGCCCCCCCAGCATTTT.

The chain couples TRBV10-3 to TRBJ2-5, with 8 bases identical to TRBD1. The CDR3 is 14 residues long. J lost 5 bases, V lost 5 bases, and 7 bases had no gene match. The V gene's germline CDR1 is ENHRY and CDR2 SYGVKD. For the CDR3, the DNA is TGTGCCATCAGTCCGCGACAGGGGTCGGAGACCCAGTACTTC. This sequence encodes CAISPRQGSETQYF.

The rearrangement uses TRBV7-2 and TRBJ1-1; the D gene is possibly TRBD1 (5 bases). Per germline, CDR1 SGHTA and CDR2 FQGNSA. Trimming stripped 1 base from V and 2 bases from J, with 20 bases between. The CDR3 has 18 residues. The CDR3 coding sequence is TGTGCCAGCAGCTTAGATCGATTTTTTGGGCAGGGAAACACTGAAGCTTTCTTT. Translating gives CASSLDRFFGQGNTEAFF.

The genes are TRBV7-3 and TRBJ2-6; no clear D gene. Germline values: CDR1 SGHTA, CDR2 FQGTGA. The CDR3 has 14 amino acids. Trimming removed 5 bases at V and 5 bases at J, with 10 bases between. The CDR3 nucleotides are TGTGCCAGCAGCCCAAATACTAGGGCCAACGTCCTGACTTTC. Encoded protein: CASSPNTRANVLTF.

The chain is built from TRBV18 and TRBJ2-7; TRBD2 is a possible D gene (6 bases). This CDR3 is 14 amino acids long. V lost 5 bases and J 2 bases, leaving 13 bases between the germline ends. CDR1 KGHSH and CDR2 LQKENI come from the germline V gene. The CDR3, as DNA: TGTGCCAGCTCAGGGCGGAGGGACCCCTACGAGCAGTACTTC. Residues: CASSGRRDPYEQYF.

The CDR3 region has the DNA TGTGCCAGTAGTATAAGACAGTACAATGAGCAGTTCTTC. Translating it yields CASSIRQYNEQFF. The chain employs TRBV19 and TRBJ2-1; D is possibly TRBD1 (5 bases). The CDR3 covers 13 residues. Germline loops: CDR1 LNHDA, CDR2 SQIVND (reference sequence). Trimming left V 2 bases short and J 4 bases short, with 6 bases between.

The rearrangement uses TRBV18 and TRBJ2-7; D is perhaps TRBD2 (7 bases). This CDR3 contains 19 residues. V was pared by 1 base and J by 4 bases, with 26 bases between. Looked up from germline, CDR1 is KGHSH and CDR2 is LQKENI. In DNA, the CDR3 is TGTGCCAGCTCACCACTCGTTTCCACAGGGCGGGAGCCACAATACGAGCAGTACTTC. Its protein is CASSPLVSTGREPQYEQYF.

The chain recombines TRBV7-2 with TRBJ2-1; tentatively, D is TRBD2 (5 bases). The CDR3 runs 14 residues. With 6 bases removed from V and 6 bases from J, the gap between germline ends came to 15 bases. Germline V gives CDR1 SGHTA, CDR2 FQGNSA. The CDR3 here is CASRQASNLNEQFF. Here the CDR3 DNA reads TGTGCCAGCAGACAAGCTAGCAATCTCAATGAGCAGTTCTTC.